Sequencing of this TCR beta chain was carried out in a study of vaccination effects on CD4 cells after COVID-19. Overall study context: There were two convalescent patients who gave samples 16 days and one week before vaccination. Findings and caveats of the study: Early post-infection timepoints were absent, and convalescent patients were few. Clones that were induced by infection or by vaccine showed marked contraction late after vaccination.

Method: immunoSEQ multiplex PCR; TCRdb's copy keeps in-frame clones and lacks some. The sample comprises tens of thousands of clones, more than 75% of which are singletons, and about 5.4% rests with the top ten. Prior to sequencing, the ViraFEST assay stimulated PBMC with viral peptide pools, which expanded the antigen-specific CD4+ T cells. Subsequent to a culture period of approximately 11 days, CD4+ T cells were isolated. This individual tested PCR-positive for SARS-CoV-2 infection between March and December 2020. Turning to this clone: Its antigen is undetermined.

This CDR3 is built from 14 residues. The chain carries TRBV21-1 and TRBJ2-5; the table names TRBD2, a call not compared with the DNA. TRBV21-1 is recorded as a pseudogene. The sequence derives from a human donor who had a prior SARS-CoV-2 infection. This material consisted of CD4+ T cells from PBMCs cultured with HIV peptides, taken before COVID-19 vaccination. Regarding subset: HIV-1 Nef peptide pool negative control/reference culture. The CDR3 DNA is TGTGCCAGCAACGCAGAGAGACTTCAAGAGACCCAGTACTTC. Translating gives CASNAERLQETQYF.